One and the same sample provided the 12 T cell receptor beta chains below, sequenced in a study of shared clonotypes between healthy human individuals. Clones were sequenced by immunoSEQ multiplex PCR, and TCRdb holds only the in-frame ones, with some missing. The table includes about 1.4 million clones, roughly 96% detected once. Sequenced material: naive CD4+ T cells sorted from blood. This sample's subset: CD45RA+ positively selected. Source of these receptors: a man aged 25 to 40 in good health.

V gene TRBV5-1 combines with J gene TRBJ1-1, with a weak D call TRBD1 (5 bases). The CDR3 has 15 residues. Per germline, CDR1 SGHRS and CDR2 YFSETQ. The V and J ends lost 0 bases and 7 bases respectively, with 16 bases between them. The CDR3 spells CASSLASGWGGEAFF. The CDR3 nucleotides are TGCGCCAGCAGCTTGGCATCAGGGTGGGGTGGTGAAGCTTTCTTT.

The J gene is TRBJ1-2, the V gene TRBV4-3, with D tentatively TRBD1 (5 bases). Germline CDR1 reads LGHNA; CDR2 reads YSLEER. With 2 bases removed from V and 6 bases from J, the gap between germline ends came to 19 bases. The CDR3 is made up of 16 amino acids. CDR3 loop: CASSQTGDRTKNGYTF. The CDR3 DNA reads as TGCGCCAGCAGCCAAACGGGGGATCGGACAAAAAATGGCTACACCTTC.

This chain uses TRBV11-3 with TRBJ2-1; TRBD2 might be the D (5 bases). CDR3 length equals 18 residues. Germline V CDR1 and CDR2: SGHNT, YENEEA. V lost 1 base, J lost 9 bases, and 25 bases lay in between. CDR3 residues: CASSLGPLIGGVGGEQFF. The CDR3 region has the DNA TGTGCCAGCAGCTTAGGTCCCCTAATAGGAGGTGTTGGCGGTGAGCAGTTCTTC. Complete variable domain (other parts from reference TRBV11-3 and TRBJ2-1): EAGVVQSPRYKIIEKKQPVAFWCNPISGHNTLYWYLQNLGQGPELLIRYENEEAVDDSQLPKDRFSAERLKGVDSTLKIQPAELGDSAVYLCASSLGPLIGGVGGEQFFGPGTRLTVL.

The chain uses TRBV7-9 and TRBJ1-3; D might be TRBD1 (5 bases). The germline V gene has CDR1 SEHNR and CDR2 FQNEAQ (reference sequence). The CDR3 has 16 amino acids. Trimming left V 5 bases short and J 0 bases short, with 14 bases between. As DNA, the CDR3 is TGTGCCAGCAGCGCATTCGGGGGGAGCTCTGGAAACACCATATATTTT. Protein sequence: CASSAFGGSSGNTIYF.

V and J are TRBV19 and TRBJ2-3; 8 bases are shared with TRBD2. This CDR3 is 15 amino acids long. Germline V gives CDR1 LNHDA, CDR2 SQIVND (reference sequence). V lost 3 bases and J lost 1; bases outside the gene matches: 3. CDR3: CASSISGGGTDTQYF. For the CDR3, the DNA is TGTGCCAGTAGTATCTCGGGGGGGGGCACAGATACGCAGTATTTT.

This chain links TRBV19 with TRBJ2-1; D is possibly TRBD2 (6 bases). The CDR3 totals 16 residues. V lost 4 bases and J lost 4, with 17 bases in between. Looked up from germline, CDR1 is LNHDA and CDR2 is SQIVND (reference sequence). CDR3 nucleotide sequence: TGTGCCAGTAGTACCCGCAGCGGGTCAAAGTACAATGAGCAGTTCTTC. Translating it yields CASSTRSGSKYNEQFF.

The V gene is TRBV5-1, the J gene TRBJ1-1; D might be TRBD1 (6 bases). The CDR3 runs to 13 residues. V lost 5 bases to trimming and J lost 6 bases, with 14 bases between them. Looked up from germline, CDR1 is SGHRS and CDR2 is YFSETQ. CDR3 sequence (DNA): TGCGCCAGCAGGGACAGCTTAGCCCCTGAAGCTTTCTTT. It yields the protein CASRDSLAPEAFF.

The rearrangement joins TRBV27 to TRBJ1-4, with a tentative D call TRBD1 (5 bases). This CDR3 region has 15 residues. Trimming stripped 3 bases from V and 5 bases from J, with 13 bases between. CDR1 MNHEY and CDR2 SMNVEV come from the germline V gene (reference sequence). CDR3 bases: TGTGCCAGCAGTTTTCTGAGGCAGGGAAATGAAAAACTGTTTTTT. This gives the protein CASSFLRQGNEKLFF.

This rearrangement joins TRBV19 to TRBJ1-5; TRBD1 might be the D (6 bases). The CDR3 is 16 residues long. CDR1 and CDR2 (germline): LNHDA, SQIVND (reference sequence). Trimming shortened V by 3 bases and J by 4 bases, and 16 bases separated the two germline ends. The CDR3 DNA sequence: TGTGCCAGTAGTATTCGGTCTCCCACAGGGAATCAGCCCCAGCATTTT. This gives the protein CASSIRSPTGNQPQHF.

About this clone itself: This sample includes further DNA sequences coding for the same CDR3. The chain employs TRBV5-6 and TRBJ2-2; 9 positions agree with TRBD1. V lost 2 bases and J lost 3; bases outside the gene matches: 2. This CDR3 spans 15 amino acids. Germline assignment: CDR1 SGHDT and CDR2 YYEEEE. CDR3 sequence: CASSLGQGYTGELFF. CDR3 bases: TGTGCCAGCAGCTTAGGACAGGGGTACACCGGGGAGCTGTTTTTT.

This clone was found a few times. The CDR3 is CASSLGQGAYGYTF. The DNA of the CDR3 is TGTGCCAGCAGCTTAGGACAGGGAGCCTATGGCTACACCTTC. The chain couples TRBV7-9 to TRBJ1-2, with 7 positions matching TRBD1. There are 14 residues in the CDR3. Unmatched junction bases numbered 3, after V lost 1 base and J lost 4 bases. Germline loops: CDR1 SEHNR, CDR2 FQNEAQ (reference sequence). The full variable domain, with the rest looked up from reference TRBV7-9 and TRBJ1-2, is DTGVSQNPRHKITKRGQNVTFRCDPISEHNRLYWYRQTLGQGPEFLTYFQNEAQLEKSRLLSDRFSAERPKGSFSTLEIQRTEQGDSAMYLCASSLGQGAYGYTFGSGTRLTVV.

The gene calls are TRBV7-2 and TRBJ2-5; D gene uncertain. Trimming pared 5 bases from V and 7 bases from J, leaving 11 bases between. The CDR3 consists of 12 residues. Per the germline V gene, CDR1 is SGHTA and CDR2 is FQGNSA. CDR3 residues: CASSPPSGTQYF. As DNA, the CDR3 is TGTGCCAGCAGCCCCCCCTCGGGGACCCAGTACTTC.